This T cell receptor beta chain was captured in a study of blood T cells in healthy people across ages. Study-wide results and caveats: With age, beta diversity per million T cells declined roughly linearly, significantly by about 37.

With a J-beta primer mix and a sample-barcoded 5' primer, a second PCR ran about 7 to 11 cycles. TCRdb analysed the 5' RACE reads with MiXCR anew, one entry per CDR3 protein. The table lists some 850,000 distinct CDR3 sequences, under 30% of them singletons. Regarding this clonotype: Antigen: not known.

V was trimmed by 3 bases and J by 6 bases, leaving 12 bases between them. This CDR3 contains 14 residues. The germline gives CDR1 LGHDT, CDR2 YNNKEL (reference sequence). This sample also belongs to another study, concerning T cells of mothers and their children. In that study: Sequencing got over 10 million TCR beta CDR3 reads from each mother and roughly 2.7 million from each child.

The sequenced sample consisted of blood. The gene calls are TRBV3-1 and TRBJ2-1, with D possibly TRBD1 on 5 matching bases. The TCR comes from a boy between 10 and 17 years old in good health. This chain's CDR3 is CASSQALDSNEQFF. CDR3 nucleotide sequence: TGTGCCAGCAGCCAGGCCCTAGACAGCAATGAGCAGTTCTTC.